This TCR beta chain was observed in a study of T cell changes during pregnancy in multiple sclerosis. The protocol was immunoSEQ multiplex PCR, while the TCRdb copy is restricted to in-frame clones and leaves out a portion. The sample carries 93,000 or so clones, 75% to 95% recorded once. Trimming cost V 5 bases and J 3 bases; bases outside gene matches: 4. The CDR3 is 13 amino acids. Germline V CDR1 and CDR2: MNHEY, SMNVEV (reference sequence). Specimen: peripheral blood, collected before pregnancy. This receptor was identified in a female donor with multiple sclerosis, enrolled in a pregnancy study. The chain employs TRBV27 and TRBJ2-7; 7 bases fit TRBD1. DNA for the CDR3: TGTGCCAGCAGTCCCGGACAGGTCTACGAGCAGTACTTC. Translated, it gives CASSPGQVYEQYF.